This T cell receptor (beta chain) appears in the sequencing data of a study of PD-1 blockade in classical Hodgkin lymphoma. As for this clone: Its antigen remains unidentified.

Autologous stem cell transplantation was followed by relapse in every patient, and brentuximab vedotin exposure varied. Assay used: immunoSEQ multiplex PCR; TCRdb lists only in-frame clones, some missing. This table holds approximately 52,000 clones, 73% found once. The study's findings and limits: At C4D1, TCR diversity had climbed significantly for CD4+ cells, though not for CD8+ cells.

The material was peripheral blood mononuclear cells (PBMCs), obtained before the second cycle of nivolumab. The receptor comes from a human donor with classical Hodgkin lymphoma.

The CDR3 protein is CASSRQGMSSYEQYF. CDR3 nucleotides: TGTGCCAGCAGTCGACAGGGTATGAGCTCCTACGAGCAGTACTTC. The chain couples TRBV6-6 to TRBJ2-7; 7 nucleotides line up with TRBD1. CDR1 MNHNY and CDR2 SVGAGI come from the germline V gene (reference sequence). Losses at the gene ends were 5 bases for V and 0 bases for J; bases not matched to a gene: 7. The CDR3 totals 15 residues.